The 28 T cell receptor beta chains presented below share a single source sample, sequenced in a study of spatial heterogeneity in lung cancer. One entry per CDR3 protein results from TCRdb running MiXCR on the 5' RACE reads. The sample lists fewer than 60,000 distinct CDR3 sequences, around 7% occurring once. Time point: blood at routine non-recurrence follow-up after resection. Unsorted whole RNA of tumor, nontumor lung or frozen PBMC was sequenced. Sample: PBMCs, taken at follow-up. These receptor sequences come from a female donor with early-stage non-small cell lung cancer.

This clonotype was detected ten times or more. V and J are TRBV3-1 and TRBJ2-1; TRBD2 aligns across 8 bases. This CDR3 is 16 amino acids long. With V trimmed by 3 bases and J by 3 bases, 7 bases remained unmatched. Germline V gene data show CDR1 as LGHDT and CDR2 as YNNKEL (reference sequence). CDR3 residues: CASSHLGGGYYNEQFF. In DNA form, the CDR3 reads TGTGCCAGCAGCCATCTGGGCGGGGGGTACTACAATGAGCAGTTCTTC.

This clonotype occurred many times. The chain links TRBV7-2 to TRBJ2-2, with D unresolved. The CDR3 totals 12 residues. Germline V CDR1 and CDR2: SGHTA, FQGNSA. Trimming shortened V by 5 bases and J by 1 base, and 2 bases separated the two germline ends. CDR3 sequence (DNA): TGTGCCAGCAGCAGGAACACCGGGGAGCTGTTTTTT. As protein: CASSRNTGELFF.

The chain is built from TRBV20-1 and TRBJ1-2; D uncertain. Trimming cost V 6 bases and J 5 bases, with 16 bases left between them. This CDR3 has 13 residues. Germline assignment: CDR1 DFQATT and CDR2 SNEGSKA (reference sequence). In nucleotides, the CDR3 is TGCAGTGCCCAAAAGGACGTGGGGTATGGCTACACCTTC. Amino acid sequence: CSAQKDVGYGYTF.

This clonotype has ten or more counts. This chain joins TRBV30 and TRBJ2-3; D possibly corresponds to TRBD2 (5 bases). This CDR3 comprises 15 residues. The germline V gene encodes CDR1 GTSNPN and CDR2 SVGIG (reference sequence). V shed 0 bases and J shed 2 bases, with 12 bases lying between them. The CDR3 protein is CAWSVSSHSTDTQYF. The CDR3 DNA follows: TGTGCCTGGAGTGTGTCTAGCCATTCCACAGATACGCAGTATTTT. Looking up the rest from reference TRBV30 and TRBJ2-3 gives the full variable domain: SQTIHQWPATLVQPVGSPLSLECTVEGTSNPNLYWYRQAAGRGLQLLFYSVGIGQISSEVPQNLSASRPQDRQFILSSKKLLLSDSGFYLCAWSVSSHSTDTQYFGPGTRLTVL.

This clonotype was observed a few times. The rearrangement uses TRBV23-1 and TRBJ1-6, with 7 bases that match TRBD1. TRBV23-1 is an ORF, and what it does is uncertain. CDR3 length: 17 amino acids. Trimming took 7 bases from V and 4 from J; bases not matched to a gene: 13. The chain's CDR3 is CASTNPRQGPYNSPLHF. The CDR3 DNA reads TGCGCCAGCACGAATCCACGACAGGGACCGTATAATTCACCCCTCCACTTT.

This clonotype has ten or more counts. The chain couples TRBV28 to TRBJ2-7, with D possibly being TRBD1 (5 bases). Germline CDR1 reads MDHEN; CDR2 reads SYDVKM. The CDR3 extends over 12 amino acids. V lost 5 bases and J lost 4, with 9 bases in between. The CDR3 reads CASSLDNYEQYF. The CDR3 bases are TGTGCCAGCAGTCTGGACAATTACGAGCAGTACTTC.

The table lists this clonotype with a few counts. This chain links TRBV27 with TRBJ1-4; 7 positions agree with TRBD1. Germline-derived CDR1 and CDR2 are MNHEY and SMNVEV (reference sequence). There are 15 residues in the CDR3. V lost 5 bases, J lost 5 bases, and 8 bases stayed unmatched. The CDR3 nucleotides are TGTGCCAGCAGTGTCGGACAGGTTGGGAATGAAAAACTGTTTTTT. Protein product: CASSVGQVGNEKLFF.

This clonotype appeared a few times. The V call is TRBV7-2, the J call TRBJ1-2; TRBD1 aligns across 7 bases. Germline V gene lookup returns CDR1 SGHTA and CDR2 FQGNSA. This CDR3 is built from 14 residues. The ends lost 1 base at V and 5 bases at J; junction bases unmatched: 4. The CDR3 here is CASSLDRGGYGYTF. The CDR3 DNA sequence: TGTGCCAGCAGCTTAGACAGGGGCGGTTATGGCTACACCTTC.

At least ten counts were recorded for this clonotype. V is TRBV29-1 and J is TRBJ2-1; D assignment may be TRBD1 or TRBD2 (5 bases each). The V and J ends lost 6 bases and 0 bases respectively, with 15 bases between them. This CDR3 spans 15 amino acids. CDR1 SQVTM and CDR2 ANQGSEA come from the germline V gene. As DNA, the CDR3 is TGCAGCGTCTTGTCCGGGACCCTCTCCTACAATGAGCAGTTCTTC. Residues: CSVLSGTLSYNEQFF.

This clonotype was seen at least ten times. The rearrangement joins TRBV6-2 or TRBV6-3 to TRBJ2-3; D not certain. CDR1 is MNHEY, CDR2 SVGEGT, per germline. This CDR3 region has 11 residues. The germline V and J ends were trimmed by 11 bases and 5 bases, with 11 bases remaining between them. Here the CDR3 DNA reads TGTGCCGCCAGCAGTGGAGATACGCAGTATTTT. It yields the protein CAASSGDTQYF.

This clonotype came up a few times. The chain joins TRBV5-4 to TRBJ1-4; 9 bases are shared with TRBD1. The CDR3 is made up of 16 amino acids. CDR1 is SGHNT, CDR2 YYREEE, per germline (reference sequence). V lost 4 bases to trimming and J lost 3 bases; unmatched junction nucleotides: 7. Here the CDR3 DNA reads TGTGCCAGCAGCCCGGGACAGGGAGGGGCTAATGAAAAACTGTTTTTT. Residues: CASSPGQGGANEKLFF.

This clonotype was observed many times. The genes are TRBV7-9 and TRBJ1-2; D unresolved. Deletions cut 0 bases from V and 6 bases from J, with 11 bases between. The CDR3 contains 14 residues. CDR1 SEHNR and CDR2 FQNEAQ come from the germline V gene (reference sequence). The CDR3 reads CASSLAGARDGYTF. CDR3 sequence (DNA): TGTGCCAGCAGCTTAGCGGGAGCGCGCGATGGCTACACCTTC.

This clonotype was seen repeatedly, ten times or more. The gene calls are TRBV9 and TRBJ2-1; possible D gene TRBD2, 6 bases. Looked up from germline, CDR1 is SGDLS and CDR2 is YYNGEE. This CDR3 contains 15 residues. Trimming shortened V by 6 bases and J by 2 bases, and 15 bases separated the two germline ends. DNA for the CDR3: TGTGCCAGCAACCCCGGGGGAGTACCCTACAATGAGCAGTTCTTC. Residues: CASNPGGVPYNEQFF.

This clonotype was seen a few times. The V and J genes are TRBV5-1 and TRBJ2-3; 10 bases fit TRBD2. Germline V lookup: CDR1 SGHRS, CDR2 YFSETQ. With 0 bases clipped from V and 4 bases from J, the junction kept 5 bases outside the gene matches. The CDR3 sequence is 16 residues long. CDR3 in amino acids: CASSLELAGMADTQYF. The CDR3 DNA sequence: TGCGCCAGCAGCTTGGAACTAGCGGGGATGGCAGATACGCAGTATTTT.

This clonotype was counted a few times. The chain is built from TRBV20-1 and TRBJ2-5; the D is unclear. Germline assignment: CDR1 DFQATT and CDR2 SNEGSKA (reference sequence). V lost 7 bases and J 4 bases, leaving 16 bases between the germline ends. CDR3 length: 13 residues. CDR3 nucleotide sequence: TGCAGTGTTTGGACCCCGCCCGGAGAGACCCAGTACTTC. Translated: CSVWTPPGETQYF.

This clonotype was found many times. The chain uses TRBV20-1 and TRBJ2-1; a possible D gene is TRBD2 (5 bases). This CDR3 has 9 residues. Germline values: CDR1 DFQATT, CDR2 SNEGSKA (reference sequence). V lost 7 bases and J 7 bases, leaving 5 bases between the germline ends. CDR3 protein: CSGGNEQFF. In DNA, the CDR3 is TGCAGTGGCGGGAATGAGCAGTTCTTC.

This clonotype was detected only a few times. The chain employs TRBV7-8 and TRBJ1-2; the match to TRBD1 covers 8 bases. Germline CDR1 and CDR2: SGHVS and FQNEAQ. The CDR3 consists of 14 residues. V shed 7 bases and J 4 bases; nucleotides not matched to a gene: 8. The CDR3 nucleotides read TGTGCCAGCAAGAGGGACAGGTATTCCTATGGCTACACCTTC. Translating gives CASKRDRYSYGYTF.

This clonotype was observed a handful of times. J is TRBJ2-5 and V is TRBV20-1, with a tentative D call TRBD2 (5 bases). This CDR3 spans 10 amino acids. In germline, CDR1 is DFQATT, CDR2 SNEGSKA (reference sequence). V was shortened by 6 bases and J by 5 bases, with 7 bases between the two germline ends. The CDR3 bases are TGCAGTGCCCGCGGGGAGACCCAGTACTTC. Protein sequence: CSARGETQYF.

By share of the sample, this clonotype is medium-sized. The chain links TRBV2 to TRBJ2-5; D perhaps matches TRBD2 (5 bases). V lost 1 base, J lost 4 bases, and 16 bases lay in between. The CDR3 consists of 16 residues. CDR1 and CDR2 from the germline V gene are SNHLY and FYNNEI. The CDR3 reads CASSEEEELATETQYF. CDR3 DNA sequence: TGTGCCAGCAGTGAAGAGGAGGAGCTAGCAACAGAGACCCAGTACTTC.

This clonotype has more than one count but fewer than ten. The V gene is TRBV5-1, the J gene TRBJ2-5; a weak D match, TRBD2 (5 bases). The CDR3 is 14 amino acids. The germline V gene has CDR1 SGHRS and CDR2 YFSETQ. Deletions cut 0 bases from V and 1 base from J, with 7 bases between. The CDR3 sequence: CASSLDTSQETQYF. The CDR3, as DNA: TGCGCCAGCAGCTTGGATACTAGCCAAGAGACCCAGTACTTC.

This clonotype appeared many times. This chain uses TRBV7-2 with TRBJ2-5; tentative D call: TRBD1 (5 bases). The V and J ends lost 5 bases and 1 base respectively, with 14 bases between them. The CDR3 runs 15 residues. Germline loops: CDR1 SGHTA, CDR2 FQGNSA. The CDR3 DNA sequence: TGTGCCAGCAGCATCCGTCGGACAAGCCAAGAGACCCAGTACTTC. Amino acid sequence: CASSIRRTSQETQYF. Full variable domain (rest looked up from reference TRBV7-2 and TRBJ2-5): GAGVSQSPSNKVTEKGKDVELRCDPISGHTALYWYRQSLGQGLEFLIYFQGNSAPDKSGLPSDRFSAERTGGSVSTLTIQRTQQEDSAVYLCASSIRRTSQETQYFGPGTRLLVL.

The V call is TRBV5-1, the J call TRBJ1-1, with D possibly matching TRBD1 (5 bases). Germline CDR1 reads SGHRS; CDR2 reads YFSETQ. CDR3 size: 14 residues. V lost 4 bases and J lost 2, with 12 bases in between. Here the CDR3 reads CASSLREANTEAFF. CDR3 sequence (DNA): TGCGCCAGCAGCCTCAGGGAGGCTAACACTGAAGCTTTCTTT.

The CDR3 is CASSPTGSGANVLTF. Written as DNA, the CDR3 is TGTGCCAGCAGCCCAACAGGGTCTGGGGCCAACGTCCTGACTTTC. The chain employs TRBV11-2 and TRBJ2-6, with a weak D call TRBD1 (6 bases). V was clipped by 5 bases and J by 1 base, with 9 bases between them. Germline V CDR1 and CDR2: SGHAT, FQNNGV. The CDR3 has 15 amino acids.

This clonotype came up many times. V and J are TRBV5-5 and TRBJ1-1, with D possibly TRBD1 on 5 matching bases. CDR1 and CDR2 from the germline V gene are SGHKS and YYEKEE (reference sequence). Trimming removed 3 bases from V and 3 bases from J, with 15 bases in between. This CDR3 is 15 amino acids long. CDR3 loop: CASSYLSGGDTEAFF. As DNA, the CDR3 is TGTGCCAGCAGCTACCTTTCCGGAGGGGACACTGAAGCTTTCTTT.

This clonotype was counted many times. The V and J genes are TRBV3-1 and TRBJ2-1, with 8 bases lining up with TRBD2. This CDR3 is built from 15 residues. Germline V lookup: CDR1 LGHDT, CDR2 YNNKEL (reference sequence). V shed 2 bases and J 4 bases; nucleotides not matched to a gene: 4. CDR3 in amino acids: CASSQPRGGYNEQFF. DNA for the CDR3: TGTGCCAGCAGCCAACCCCGCGGGGGGTACAATGAGCAGTTCTTC.

The rearrangement uses TRBV12-3 or TRBV12-4 and TRBJ2-2, with no clear D. The CDR3 consists of 12 residues. Trimming removed 8 bases at V and 3 bases at J, with 7 bases between. The CDR3 DNA reads TGTGCCAGCTGTCCGTACACCGGGGAGCTGTTTTTT. Its translation is CASCPYTGELFF.

This clonotype was counted a few times. The rearrangement uses TRBV4-2 and TRBJ2-2; 10 bases are shared with TRBD2. The germline CDR1 and CDR2 sequences are LGHNA and YNFKEQ. This CDR3 contains 17 residues. The V gene end was trimmed by 3 bases and the J gene end by 1 base; junction bases not matched to a gene: 5. The CDR3 nucleotides read TGTGCCAGCAGCCACCCTAGCGGGGGACTGAACACCGGGGAGCTGTTTTTT. Protein: CASSHPSGGLNTGELFF.

In this sample, this clonotype turned up many times. J is TRBJ1-5 and V is TRBV12-3 or TRBV12-4; perhaps TRBD1 as D (6 bases). CDR3 length: 17 amino acids. Trimming took off 7 bases at V and 1 base at J, with 20 bases between the two ends. CDR3 coding DNA: TGTGCCAGCATAGGTGGGTCAGGGGACGAAAGCAATCAGCCCCAGCATTTT. This codes for CASIGGSGDESNQPQHF.